This TCR beta chain was observed in a study of blood T cell repertoires in COVID-19. At the level of the study: Sample material is recorded as cDNA or gDNA derived from T cells, B-cell-depleted T cells, or PBMCs.

Original methodology: Estimation of nucleated cell counts relied on the amplification of reference gene primers. This table comes from immunoSEQ multiplex PCR, and its TCRdb copy is limited to in-frame clones, with some not included. V and J calls plus clone size are reproduced from that table; the DNA served to infer D and trimming. The table records 260,000 or so clones, roughly 76% of them present only once. The sample holds one count of this clone. It was during active infection that Seattle patients were enrolled and then longitudinally followed. This CDR3 comprises 15 residues. The germline CDR1 and CDR2 sequences are KGHSH and LQKENI. Trimming took off 3 bases at V and 4 bases at J, with 13 bases between the two ends.

This receptor was identified in a woman older than 75 with COVID-19, enrolled during active disease. What was sequenced was peripheral blood. The genes are TRBV18 and TRBJ1-3; TRBD1 is a possible D gene (6 bases). The CDR3 DNA sequence: TGTGCCAGCTCACCGCCTTACAGGGAAGGAAACACCATATATTTT. The encoded protein is CASSPPYREGNTIYF.